The clone carrying this T cell receptor (beta chain) was detected a few times. The V end lost 4 bases, the J end lost 0 bases, and 12 bases lay between the germline ends. The CDR3 covers 15 residues. The germline V gene has CDR1 SGDLS and CDR2 YYNGEE. In the source study's methods: Cell counts per sample came from amplifying reference gene primers. Only in-frame clones appear in the TCRdb table, and some are missing; sequencing was by immunoSEQ multiplex PCR. D and trimming come from the DNA, and the V and J calls and clone size come from that table. The data hold about 250,000 clones, with 70% to 90% observed a single time. This sample stems from a study of blood T cell repertoires in COVID-19. Overall study: There were acute and convalescent COVID-19 samples, and they came from the United States, Italy and Spain. T cells, B-cell-depleted T cells, or PBMCs supplied cDNA or gDNA.

This clonotype was obtained from a woman aged 25 to 39 with acute or convalescent COVID-19. Sequencing was performed on peripheral blood. The rearrangement joins TRBV9 to TRBJ2-3, with D maybe TRBD2 (6 bases). The CDR3 DNA reads as TGTGCCAGCAGCCCGAGCGGGCTAAGCACAGATACGCAGTATTTT. Amino acid sequence: CASSPSGLSTDTQYF.